The source of this T cell receptor (beta chain) is a study of blood T cell repertoires in COVID-19. Turning to the study itself: Sources were T cells, B-cell-depleted T cells, or PBMCs; the material itself was cDNA or gDNA.

CDR1 and CDR2 (germline): PRHDT, FYEKMQ (reference sequence). The CDR3 is 14 amino acids. After removal of 6 bases from V and 4 bases from J, the junction contained 6 bases not matched to a gene. The data were produced by immunoSEQ multiplex PCR, yet TCRdb's version contains in-frame clones alone and is incomplete. The top ten hold more than 3% of the sample, which has 150,000 to 200,000 clones, 75% to 90% seen once. Participants had their cohort set by participant-reported clinical history. The chain recombines TRBV13 with TRBJ1-3; 7 nucleotides agree with TRBD1. This TCR derives from a woman in her fifties or sixties who had recovered from COVID-19. The specimen was PBMCs or T cells enriched from blood (not recorded which). The DNA of the CDR3 is TGTGCCAGCAGTTATACAGGGGACGGAAACACCATATATTTT. Protein: CASSYTGDGNTIYF.